One sample yielded the 25 T cell receptor beta chains listed below, sequenced in a study of T cell clones after liver transplantation. Profiling relied on immunoSEQ multiplex PCR, and the TCRdb table lists in-frame clones only, not all of them. Among about 78,000 clones listed, 75% to 85% were seen once. This material consisted of CD4+ T cells from blood, taken before liver transplant. The receptor source for this set is a human donor who received a liver transplant.

V and J are TRBV5-1 and TRBJ2-6; 10 bases are shared with TRBD1. The germline V gene encodes CDR1 SGHRS and CDR2 YFSETQ. CDR3 length: 17 residues. V was clipped by 5 bases and J by 1 base; unmatched bases: 6. The CDR3, as DNA: TGCGCCAGCAGGCAGACAGGGGGCTCTTCTGGGGCCAACGTCCTGACTTTC. Residues: CASRQTGGSSGANVLTF. The full variable domain, in which reference TRBV5-1 and TRBJ2-6 provide the parts outside the CDR3, is KAGVTQTPRYLIKTRGQQVTLSCSPISGHRSVSWYQQTPGQGLQFLFEYFSETQRNKGNFPGRFSGRQFSNSRSEMNVSTLELGDSALYLCASRQTGGSSGANVLTFGAGSRLTVL.

Only a few counts were recorded for this clone. The V call is TRBV7-8, the J call TRBJ1-4; possible D gene TRBD1, 5 bases. Trimming took 4 bases from V and 1 from J, leaving 13 bases between them. The CDR3 sequence is 16 residues long. Germline loops: CDR1 SGHVS, CDR2 FQNEAQ. DNA for the CDR3: TGTGCCAGCAGCTCTCGGGGCGGGGGAACTAATGAAAAACTGTTTTTT. It specifies CASSSRGGGTNEKLFF.

The chain employs TRBV10-2 and TRBJ2-7, with 9 bases that match TRBD1. Germline trimming cut 0 bases from V and 4 bases from J; bases unmatched to any gene: 7. There are 16 residues in the CDR3. The germline V gene has CDR1 WSHSY and CDR2 SAAADI. In nucleotides, the CDR3 is TGCGCCAGCAGTGAGTCTCAGACAGGGGGAAGGTACGAGCAGTACTTC. Translating it yields CASSESQTGGRYEQYF.

The rearrangement uses TRBV29-1 and TRBJ2-1, with TRBD2 matching over 7 bases. This CDR3 is built from 14 residues. The V segment lost 6 bases and the J segment 5 bases; nucleotides outside the gene matches: 10. The germline V gene encodes CDR1 SQVTM and CDR2 ANQGSEA. CDR3 in amino acids: CSVGLGLVDNEQFF. CDR3 DNA: TGCAGCGTCGGACTAGGCCTAGTCGACAATGAGCAGTTCTTC.

This chain links TRBV5-5 with TRBJ2-2; 9 bases agree with TRBD1. V was pared by 0 bases and J by 7 bases, with 7 bases of the junction left unmatched. This CDR3 has 16 residues. Germline V gives CDR1 SGHKS, CDR2 YYEKEE (reference sequence). The CDR3 nucleotides read TGTGCCAGCAGCTTGGGGCCTGGGGGACAGGGCGGGGAGCTGTTTTTT. It encodes CASSLGPGGQGGELFF.

V usage is TRBV6-6 and J usage is TRBJ2-7; 10 nucleotides agree with TRBD1. V lost 7 bases to trimming and J lost 4 bases; unmatched junction nucleotides: 7. Germline V gene data show CDR1 as MNHNY and CDR2 as SVGAGI (reference sequence). There are 14 residues in the CDR3. The chain's CDR3 is CASTSGTGVYEQYF. CDR3 nucleotide sequence: TGTGCCAGCACCTCCGGGACAGGGGTATACGAGCAGTACTTC.

The chain joins TRBV6-6 to TRBJ2-3; D might be TRBD2 (7 bases). The CDR3 extends over 16 amino acids. V was shortened by 0 bases and J by 8 bases, with 18 bases between the two germline ends. Germline V gene data show CDR1 as MNHNY and CDR2 as SVGAGI (reference sequence). CDR3 sequence (DNA): TGTGCCAGCAGTTACTCGGGAGGGGGAGTTAGGGGTACGCAGTATTTT. Residues: CASSYSGGGVRGTQYF.

As concerns this clone: One junction end does not reproduce the germline sequence, and a read error may be involved. This chain joins TRBV5-3 and TRBJ2-7; 10 bases fit TRBD2. TRBV5-3 is flagged as an ORF with uncertain function. This CDR3 has 15 residues. The CDR3 bases are TGTGCCAGCAGCTTGGGAGCGGGAGGGTCCTACGAGCAGTACTTC. As protein: CASSLGAGGSYEQYF.

The V and J genes are TRBV2 and TRBJ1-5; D not certain. Germline CDR1 and CDR2: SNHLY and FYNNEI. The CDR3 covers 15 residues. The germline V and J ends were trimmed by 4 bases and 3 bases, with 13 bases remaining between them. The CDR3 sequence: CASSAAGRVNQPQHF. DNA of the CDR3: TGTGCCAGCAGTGCTGCTGGGCGAGTCAATCAGCCCCAGCATTTT.

V gene TRBV6-1 combines with J gene TRBJ1-4; D gene ambiguous. The germline V gene encodes CDR1 MNHNS and CDR2 SASEGT. The CDR3 runs 14 residues. V was clipped by 10 bases and J by 0 bases, with 12 bases between them. CDR3 DNA sequence: TGTGCCACCCCGGCCGGGACAACTAATGAAAAACTGTTTTTT. Amino acid sequence: CATPAGTTNEKLFF.

This chain connects TRBV1 to TRBJ1-5; TRBD1, as called in the table, went unchecked against the DNA. TRBV1 is listed as a pseudogene. The CDR3 covers 15 residues. CDR3 in DNA: TGCACCAGCAGCCAGTGGCAGGGCAGCAATCAGCCCCAGCATTTT. Amino acids: CTSSQWQGSNQPQHF.

The gene calls are TRBV6-1 and TRBJ2-7, with D perhaps matching TRBD1 or TRBD2 (6 bases each). Between the trimmed V and J ends, which lost 4 bases and 0 bases, there was a span of 16 bases. This CDR3 spans 16 amino acids. The germline V gene encodes CDR1 MNHNS and CDR2 SASEGT. This CDR3 is CASSGLSWGASYEQYF. DNA of the CDR3: TGTGCCAGCAGTGGCCTTAGCTGGGGGGCCTCCTACGAGCAGTACTTC.

The chain links TRBV6-1 to TRBJ2-7; D gene unclear. CDR1 is MNHNS and CDR2 is SASEGT in the germline V gene. The V end lost 2 bases, the J end lost 5 bases, and 13 bases lay between the germline ends. CDR3 length: 14 amino acids. The CDR3 nucleotides read TGTGCCAGCAGTGAACCGCCCAGGCGCCACGAGCAGTACTTC. As protein: CASSEPPRRHEQYF.

The gene calls are TRBV6-5 and TRBJ2-2; TRBD2 is a possible D gene (7 bases). The ends were cut back, 2 bases at V and 7 bases at J, with 17 bases in the middle. The CDR3 consists of 16 residues. Germline V gives CDR1 MNHEY, CDR2 SVGAGI. The CDR3 nucleotides are TGTGCCAGCAGTTACGAGGGGGGGCGAGACGGCGGGGAGCTGTTTTTT. Translating gives CASSYEGGRDGGELFF.

This chain uses TRBV4-2 with TRBJ2-3; TRBD2 aligns across 11 bases. The CDR3 has 19 amino acids. Looked up from germline, CDR1 is LGHNA and CDR2 is YNFKEQ. J was trimmed by 2 bases and V by 0 bases; bases with no gene match: 10. The CDR3 spells CASSQDPIAGGGTTDTQYF. The DNA for the CDR3 is TGTGCCAGCAGCCAAGACCCGATAGCGGGAGGGGGTACCACAGATACGCAGTATTTT.

This clone was seen just once. V is TRBV28 and J is TRBJ1-5; D is possibly TRBD1 (5 bases). With 6 bases removed from V and 6 bases from J, the gap between germline ends came to 18 bases. The CDR3 is 15 amino acids. The V gene's germline CDR1 is MDHEN and CDR2 SYDVKM. Here the CDR3 DNA reads TGTGCCAGCAGCTCCGCGACGGGGGGAGGTCAGCCCCAGCATTTT. Translation: CASSSATGGGQPQHF.

This clone was recorded only once. The chain employs TRBV6-5 and TRBJ2-5; 8 nucleotides match TRBD2. Trimming at V came to 10 bases and at J to 5 bases, leaving 15 bases not matched to a gene. Germline V gene lookup returns CDR1 MNHEY and CDR2 SVGAGI. This CDR3 comprises 15 residues. The CDR3 bases are TGTGCCACCCACCCACGGGGGGGAGGGGAGGAGACCCAGTACTTC. Its protein is CATHPRGGGEETQYF.

The V gene is TRBV11-3, the J gene TRBJ2-1; TRBD2 matches 7 bases. The V gene end was trimmed by 4 bases and the J gene end by 5 bases; junction bases not matched to a gene: 11. This CDR3 has 16 amino acids. Germline V gene data show CDR1 as SGHNT and CDR2 as YENEEA. DNA for the CDR3: TGTGCCAGCAGCTCCGGGGGAAAGCGGGGTAACAATGAGCAGTTCTTC. Its translation: CASSSGGKRGNNEQFF.

The CDR3 region is CASEQGWRNTEAFF. CDR3 nucleotide sequence: TGTGCCAGCGAACAGGGCTGGCGGAACACTGAAGCTTTCTTT. This chain links TRBV2 with TRBJ1-1; D is perhaps TRBD1 (6 bases). Germline assignment: CDR1 SNHLY and CDR2 FYNNEI. Trimming cost V 8 bases and J 1 base, with 14 bases left between them. CDR3 size: 14 residues.

The rearrangement joins TRBV7-2 to TRBJ1-2; TRBD1 agrees at 7 bases. Trimming cost V 1 base and J 2 bases; bases outside gene matches: 4. Germline CDR1 is SGHTA and CDR2 is FQGNSA. This CDR3 has 15 amino acids. This CDR3 is CASSLGQGLNYGYTF. CDR3 in DNA: TGTGCCAGCAGCTTAGGACAGGGATTGAACTATGGCTACACCTTC.

This chain connects TRBV5-1 to TRBJ1-3; 9 positions match TRBD1. The CDR3 runs 17 residues. V lost 1 base and J lost 1; bases outside the gene matches: 6. Germline V gives CDR1 SGHRS, CDR2 YFSETQ. CDR3 DNA sequence: TGCGCCAGCAGCTTGAGGGGACAGGGTTCATCTGGAAACACCATATATTTT. Amino acids: CASSLRGQGSSGNTIYF.

The rearrangement links TRBV15 to TRBJ2-1; 12 bases match TRBD2. Germline assignment: CDR1 LNHNV and CDR2 YYDKDF (reference sequence). Unmatched junction bases numbered 13, after V lost 5 bases and J lost 8 bases. This CDR3 has 17 residues. CDR3 nucleotide sequence: TGTGCCACCAGCCCCCCTTTGGCTAGCGGGAGGGTCTATGAGCAGTTCTTC. Protein sequence: CATSPPLASGRVYEQFF.

This clone was seen only once. V is TRBV6-9 and J is TRBJ1-5; the D gene is possibly TRBD1 (5 bases). Germline V gene lookup returns CDR1 MNHGY and CDR2 SVAAGI. Trimming shortened V by 1 base and J by 4 bases, and 14 bases separated the two germline ends. This CDR3 contains 16 residues. DNA of the CDR3: TGTGCCAGCAGTTATTATGGGCCGGGGGGGAATCAGCCCCAGCATTTT. Translated, it gives CASSYYGPGGNQPQHF.

The count of this clone is one. The V gene is TRBV19, the J gene TRBJ2-1; 9 bases align to TRBD2. The CDR3 has 19 amino acids. V lost 6 bases to trimming and J lost 1 base; unmatched junction nucleotides: 16. Per the germline V gene, CDR1 is LNHDA and CDR2 is SQIVND (reference sequence). In nucleotides, the CDR3 is TGTGCCAGTAGCCGAACGGGGGGCGGGAGGGCCGAATCCTACAATGAGCAGTTCTTC. It encodes CASSRTGGGRAESYNEQFF.

This clone was observed once. The CDR3 DNA reads TGCGCCAGCAGCTTAGGGGTCGGTGGTTCGAAAAACATTCAGTACTTC. It codes for CASSLGVGGSKNIQYF. This chain joins TRBV5-1 and TRBJ2-4; D is possibly TRBD1 (5 bases). Per germline, CDR1 SGHRS and CDR2 YFSETQ. The CDR3 length is 16 residues. Trimming pared 2 bases from V and 4 bases from J, leaving 16 bases between.